This T cell receptor beta chain was identified in a study of sequential checkpoint blockade in melanoma. Across the whole study: Randomization was 1:1 between first-line nivolumab→ipilimumab and ipilimumab→nivolumab. Each arm's sequence ended with maintenance nivolumab.

Clones were read by immunoSEQ multiplex PCR, and TCRdb kept only the in-frame ones, dropping some. The profile shows over 25,000 clones, roughly 80% of them singletons. The CDR3 length is 14 residues. Treatment noted: randomized to nivolumab then ipilimumab (arm A) or the reverse (arm B). Live CD3+CD8+ CD19− CD56− cells were sorted from PBMCs. This clonotype originated in a human donor with melanoma. The sample here was CD8+ T cells sorted from blood (inferred from file names), taken from a patient given nivolumab and ipilimumab in sequence. The rearrangement links TRBV21-1 to TRBJ2-5; the D segment call TRBD2 is taken from the table without a DNA check. TRBV21-1 is annotated as a pseudogene. CDR3 bases: TGTGCCAGCAGCAGCACTAGCGGGCCGTCGACCCAGTACTTC. Translating gives CASSSTSGPSTQYF.